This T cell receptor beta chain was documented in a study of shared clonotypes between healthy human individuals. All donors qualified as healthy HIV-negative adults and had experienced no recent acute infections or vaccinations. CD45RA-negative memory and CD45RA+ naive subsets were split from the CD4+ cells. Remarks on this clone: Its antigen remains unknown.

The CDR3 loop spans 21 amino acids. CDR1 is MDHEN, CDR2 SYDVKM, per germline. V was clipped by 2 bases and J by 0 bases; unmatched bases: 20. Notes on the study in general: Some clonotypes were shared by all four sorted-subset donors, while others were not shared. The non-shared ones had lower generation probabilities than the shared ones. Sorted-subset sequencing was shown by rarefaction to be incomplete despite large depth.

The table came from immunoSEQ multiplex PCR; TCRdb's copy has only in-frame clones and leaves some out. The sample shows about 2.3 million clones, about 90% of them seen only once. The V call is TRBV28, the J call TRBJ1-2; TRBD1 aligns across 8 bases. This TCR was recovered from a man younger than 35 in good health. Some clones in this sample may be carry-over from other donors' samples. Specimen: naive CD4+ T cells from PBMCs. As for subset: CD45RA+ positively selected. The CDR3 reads CASSLRRWRQGASQANYGYTF. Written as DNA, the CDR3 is TGTGCCAGCAGTTTACGGCGGTGGAGGCAGGGGGCATCACAAGCTAACTATGGCTACACCTTC.